The 19 T cell receptor beta chains presented below share a single source sample, sequenced in a study of cytomegalovirus exposure and HLA in healthy donors. Repertoires were generated with immunoSEQ multiplex PCR, while TCRdb's copy carries only in-frame clones and drops some. The sample has tens of thousands of clones; 85% to 95% are singletons. The sample comprised PBMCs. Receptors originate from a man between 18 and 29 years old in good health and CMV-seronegative.

The chain combines TRBV18 with TRBJ1-2, with TRBD1 matching 7 bases. The CDR3 is 15 amino acids. Germline CDR1 is KGHSH and CDR2 is LQKENI. The V segment lost 1 base and the J segment 4 bases; nucleotides outside the gene matches: 6. The CDR3 loop reads CASSPLTGAGYGYTF. CDR3 DNA sequence: TGTGCCAGCTCACCACTAACAGGGGCGGGCTATGGCTACACCTTC. Variable domain in full (rest from reference TRBV18 and TRBJ1-2): NAGVMQNPRHLVRRRGQEARLRCSPMKGHSHVYWYRQLPEEGLKFMVYLQKENIIDESGMPKERFSAEFPKEGPSILRIQQVVRGDSAAYFCASSPLTGAGYGYTFGSGTRLTVV.

The chain has TRBV5-4 and TRBJ1-2; no reliable D call. CDR1 and CDR2 (germline): SGHNT, YYREEE (reference sequence). V shed 5 bases and J shed 0 bases, with 8 bases lying between them. This CDR3 spans 13 amino acids. The CDR3 sequence is CASRGDSNYGYTF. The CDR3 DNA follows: TGTGCCAGCAGGGGAGATTCTAACTATGGCTACACCTTC.

The V gene is TRBV6-4, the J gene TRBJ2-7, with TRBD1 as a possible D gene (5 bases). The germline V and J ends were trimmed by 5 bases and 5 bases, with 19 bases remaining between them. CDR3 length: 15 amino acids. The V gene's germline CDR1 is MRHNA and CDR2 SNTAGT. This chain's CDR3 is CASSRTQGPLDEQYF. The CDR3 DNA sequence: TGTGCCAGCAGTCGCACGCAGGGTCCCCTAGACGAGCAGTACTTC.

The chain recombines TRBV19 with TRBJ2-1; D uncertain. V lost 1 base and J lost 5, with 9 bases in between. This CDR3 has 14 residues. CDR1 is LNHDA and CDR2 is SQIVND in the germline V gene (reference sequence). Here the CDR3 DNA reads TGTGCCAGTAGTATAGTCTCCCCAGACAATGAGCAGTTCTTC. As protein: CASSIVSPDNEQFF.

The J gene is TRBJ2-3, the V gene TRBV4-3; D might be TRBD1 (5 bases). The germline V gene has CDR1 LGHNA and CDR2 YSLEER. Trimming removed 4 bases at V and 5 bases at J, with 22 bases between. The CDR3 is 17 residues long. The CDR3 region is CASSRINPRSQGDTQYF. Here the CDR3 DNA reads TGCGCCAGCAGCCGAATCAACCCAAGGTCGCAGGGAGATACGCAGTATTTT.

The V gene is TRBV2, the J gene TRBJ2-5, with 12 bases matching TRBD1. CDR1 and CDR2 (germline): SNHLY, FYNNEI. The CDR3 has 15 amino acids. The V and J ends lost 2 bases and 12 bases, in that order; junction bases with no gene match: 10. The CDR3: CASSESRDRGRRKYF. Written as DNA, the CDR3 is TGTGCCAGCAGTGAAAGTAGGGACAGGGGGCGACGGAAGTACTTC.

The chain joins TRBV28 to TRBJ1-4, with 12 bases identical to TRBD1. Losses at the gene ends were 4 bases for V and 1 base for J; bases not matched to a gene: 4. The CDR3 sequence is 17 residues long. Germline CDR1 is MDHEN and CDR2 is SYDVKM. CDR3 nucleotide sequence: TGTGCCAGCAGTTGGGACAGGGGGCGCAGAACTAATGAAAAACTGTTTTTT. This codes for CASSWDRGRRTNEKLFF.

The rearrangement joins TRBV19 to TRBJ2-3; D is ambiguous. V gave up 0 bases and J gave up 0 bases, with 25 bases separating them. Germline CDR1 LNHDA, CDR2 SQIVND (reference sequence). The CDR3 loop spans 21 amino acids. CDR3 in amino acids: CASSIDLSLTSRRKSTDTQYF. The CDR3 nucleotides read TGTGCCAGTAGTATAGATCTATCCTTAACGAGTAGGAGAAAAAGCACAGATACGCAGTATTTT.

V gene TRBV15 combines with J gene TRBJ2-1; 10 nucleotides agree with TRBD2. CDR3 length: 15 amino acids. Germline V gene data show CDR1 as LNHNV and CDR2 as YYDKDF (reference sequence). The V gene end was trimmed by 6 bases and the J gene end by 7 bases; junction bases not matched to a gene: 9. The CDR3 loop is CATSPSGRARNEQFF. The CDR3 DNA reads TGTGCCACCAGTCCCAGCGGGAGGGCCAGGAATGAGCAGTTCTTC.

V gene TRBV9 combines with J gene TRBJ2-5; 8 positions match TRBD1. Unmatched junction bases numbered 6, after V lost 3 bases and J lost 5 bases. The CDR3 length is 14 residues. Germline loops: CDR1 SGDLS, CDR2 YYNGEE. The CDR3 sequence: CASSGDRGRETQYF. The CDR3 DNA reads as TGTGCCAGCAGCGGTGACAGGGGTCGTGAGACCCAGTACTTC.

The gene calls are TRBV7-2 and TRBJ1-5; D ambiguous. Trimming pared 2 bases from V and 4 bases from J, leaving 12 bases between. The V gene's germline CDR1 is SGHTA and CDR2 FQGNSA. The CDR3 consists of 15 residues. The CDR3 DNA is TGTGCCAGCAGCTTAAAAGGTCGGCGGAATCAGCCCCAGCATTTT. Translation: CASSLKGRRNQPQHF.

V is TRBV11-2 and J is TRBJ2-1; 7 bases match TRBD2. The CDR3 has 15 amino acids. Germline V CDR1 and CDR2: SGHAT, FQNNGV. V lost 2 bases and J lost 1; bases outside the gene matches: 2. For the CDR3, the DNA is TGTGCCAGCAGCTTAACGGGGGGTTCCTACAATGAGCAGTTCTTC. Translating it yields CASSLTGGSYNEQFF.

This clone came up a few times. The chain employs TRBV19 and TRBJ2-2, with 15 bases matching TRBD2. The CDR3 is 16 amino acids. J gave up 7 bases and V 8 bases, and 8 bases lay outside the gene matches. Germline lookup yields CDR1 LNHDA and CDR2 SQIVND (reference sequence). This chain's CDR3 is CASAGLAGGSVGELFF. In DNA, the CDR3 is TGTGCCAGTGCGGGACTAGCGGGAGGAAGTGTCGGGGAGCTGTTTTTT.

The chain employs TRBV27 and TRBJ2-7; 8 bases agree with TRBD1. V gave up 0 bases and J gave up 2 bases; unmatched junction bases: 6. Germline loops: CDR1 MNHEY, CDR2 SMNVEV (reference sequence). The CDR3 consists of 16 residues. As DNA, the CDR3 is TGTGCCAGCAGTTTATCGTTCGGGGACAGGCCCTACGAGCAGTACTTC. Amino acids: CASSLSFGDRPYEQYF.

The chain employs TRBV4-1 and TRBJ2-1; possible D gene TRBD2, 5 bases. The CDR3 is 15 residues long. Trimming left V 4 bases short and J 3 bases short, with 13 bases between. Germline CDR1 is MGHRA and CDR2 is YSYEKL. This CDR3 reads CASSPLAGHYNEQFF. In DNA form, the CDR3 reads TGCGCCAGCAGCCCCCTCGCGGGCCACTACAATGAGCAGTTCTTC.

The chain recombines TRBV5-1 with TRBJ1-2; D ambiguous. Germline V CDR1 and CDR2: SGHRS, YFSETQ. The CDR3 sequence is 13 residues long. Trimming stripped 5 bases from V and 0 bases from J, with 8 bases between. For the CDR3, the DNA is TGCGCCAGCAGGGGCCGAGCTAACTATGGCTACACCTTC. Translating it yields CASRGRANYGYTF.

This rearrangement joins TRBV28 to TRBJ1-4; D call uncertain. V dropped 6 bases and J dropped 8 bases, with 7 bases sitting between them. This CDR3 spans 11 amino acids. CDR1 MDHEN and CDR2 SYDVKM come from the germline V gene. The DNA for the CDR3 is TGTGCCAGCAGCCGAGAAGAAAAACTGTTTTTT. Translated, it gives CASSREEKLFF.

The rearrangement joins TRBV2 to TRBJ1-2; the match to TRBD1 covers 10 bases. V gave up 9 bases and J gave up 6 bases; unmatched junction bases: 4. The CDR3 is 12 amino acids. The germline CDR1 and CDR2 sequences are SNHLY and FYNNEI. Here the CDR3 DNA reads TGTGCCAGTTCCGGGACAGGGGATGGCTACACCTTC. Its translation is CASSGTGDGYTF.

This chain links TRBV12-5 with TRBJ2-7, with 10 bases lining up with TRBD1. Trimming removed 1 base from V and 3 bases from J; junction bases left unmatched: 6. The germline V gene has CDR1 LGHNT and CDR2 FRNRAP. This CDR3 comprises 16 residues. The CDR3 here is CASGLGTGGVRYEQYF. CDR3 nucleotide sequence: TGTGCTAGTGGTTTGGGGACAGGGGGGGTACGCTACGAGCAGTACTTC.